There are many counts of the clone carrying this T cell receptor (beta chain). The antigen is undetermined. This record comes from a study of T cell responses to AZD1222 COVID-19 vaccine. Study findings and constraints: Spike-specific TCR breadth and depth both grew after two AZD1222 doses. Distributed over spike, vaccine-associated CD4 TCRs predominated at 160-218 and 743-854.

Germline CDR1 is LNHNV and CDR2 is YYDKDF (reference sequence). This CDR3 has 16 residues. Deletions cut 0 bases from V and 6 bases from J, with 18 bases between. The table came from immunoSEQ multiplex PCR; TCRdb's copy has only in-frame clones and leaves some out. The data show about 120,000 clones, around 89% seen once. The sample consisted of peripheral blood, taken on day 0 of MenACWY control vaccination. The source is an adult in good health. The V call is TRBV15, the J call TRBJ2-7; D gene uncertain. The CDR3 reads CATSREFLRSLSEQYF. In DNA form, the CDR3 reads TGTGCCACCAGCAGAGAGTTCCTACGGAGCTTGAGCGAGCAGTACTTC.